This TCR beta chain was obtained from a study of shared clonotypes between healthy human individuals. Broader study findings: Larger estimated richness was generally recorded for naive subsets relative to memory subsets. Several donors held around 5% of naive CD4 clonotypes in common.

Naivety among CD8 cells was defined by CD45RO negativity and positive CCR7 selection, thereby excluding terminally differentiated effector memory CD45RA+ cells. As regards this clone: Its antigen is as yet unknown.

The CDR3 runs to 17 residues. V lost 0 bases to trimming and J lost 5 bases; unmatched junction nucleotides: 4. Germline V gene lookup returns CDR1 SGDLS and CDR2 YYNGEE. The repertoire was sequenced with immunoSEQ multiplex PCR; TCRdb's copy has only in-frame clones and lacks some. The sample holds about 870,000 clones, 92% seen once. Sequenced sample: naive CD8+ T cells sorted from blood. The chain carries TRBV9 and TRBJ2-5; 16 bases fit TRBD2. The clonotype comes from a man aged 25 to 40 in good health. This chain's CDR3 is CASSVDMGLAGGETQYF. In nucleotides, the CDR3 is TGTGCCAGCAGCGTAGACATGGGACTAGCGGGAGGGGAGACCCAGTACTTC.